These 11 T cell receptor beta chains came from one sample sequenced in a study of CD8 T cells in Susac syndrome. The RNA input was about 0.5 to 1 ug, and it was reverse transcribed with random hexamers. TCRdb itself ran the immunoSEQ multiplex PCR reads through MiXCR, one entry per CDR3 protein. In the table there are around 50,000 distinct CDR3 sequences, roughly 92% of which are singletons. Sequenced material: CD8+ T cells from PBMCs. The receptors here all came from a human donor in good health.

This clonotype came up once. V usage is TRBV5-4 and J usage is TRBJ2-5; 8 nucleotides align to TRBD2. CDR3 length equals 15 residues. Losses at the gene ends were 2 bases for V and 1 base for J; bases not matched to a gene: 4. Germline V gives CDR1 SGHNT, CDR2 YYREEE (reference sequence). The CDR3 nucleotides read TGTGCCAGCAGCTTCCTAGCGGGCTCCCAAGAGACCCAGTACTTC. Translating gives CASSFLAGSQETQYF.

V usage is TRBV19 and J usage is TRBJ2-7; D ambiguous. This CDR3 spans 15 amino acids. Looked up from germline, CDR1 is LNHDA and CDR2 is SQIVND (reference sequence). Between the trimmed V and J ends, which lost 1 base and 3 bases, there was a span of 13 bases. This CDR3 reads CASSIALFTFYEQYF. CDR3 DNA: TGTGCCAGTAGTATAGCCCTTTTTACTTTCTACGAGCAGTACTTC.

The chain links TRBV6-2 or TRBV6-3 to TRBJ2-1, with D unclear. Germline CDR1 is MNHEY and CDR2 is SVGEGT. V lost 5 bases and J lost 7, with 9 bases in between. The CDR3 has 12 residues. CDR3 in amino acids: CASSPHRNEQFF. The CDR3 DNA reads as TGTGCCAGCAGTCCCCATAGAAATGAGCAGTTCTTC.

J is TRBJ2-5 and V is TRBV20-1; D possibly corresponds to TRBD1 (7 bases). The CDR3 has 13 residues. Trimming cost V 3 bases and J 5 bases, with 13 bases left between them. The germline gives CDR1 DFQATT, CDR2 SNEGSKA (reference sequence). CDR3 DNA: TGCAGTGCTAGGCAACCAGGGGGGGAGACCCAGTACTTC. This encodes CSARQPGGETQYF.

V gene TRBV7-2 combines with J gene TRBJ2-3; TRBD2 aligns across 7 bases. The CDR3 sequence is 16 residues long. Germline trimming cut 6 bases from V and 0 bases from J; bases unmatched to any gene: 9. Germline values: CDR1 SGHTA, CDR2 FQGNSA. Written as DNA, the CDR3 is TGTGCCAGCAGATCACGGGGGGAAACTAGCACAGATACGCAGTATTTT. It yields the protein CASRSRGETSTDTQYF.

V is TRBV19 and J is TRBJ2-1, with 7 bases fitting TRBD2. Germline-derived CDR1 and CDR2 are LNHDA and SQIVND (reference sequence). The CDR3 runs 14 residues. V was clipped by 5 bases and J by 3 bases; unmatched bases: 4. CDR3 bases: TGTGCCAGTAGTTGGCGCGGGAGCTACAATGAGCAGTTCTTC. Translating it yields CASSWRGSYNEQFF.

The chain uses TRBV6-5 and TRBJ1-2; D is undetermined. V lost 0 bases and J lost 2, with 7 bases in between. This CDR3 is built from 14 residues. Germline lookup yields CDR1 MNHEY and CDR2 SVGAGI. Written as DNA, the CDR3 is TGTGCCAGCAGTTACTCGTTAGGGAACTATGGCTACACCTTC. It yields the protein CASSYSLGNYGYTF.

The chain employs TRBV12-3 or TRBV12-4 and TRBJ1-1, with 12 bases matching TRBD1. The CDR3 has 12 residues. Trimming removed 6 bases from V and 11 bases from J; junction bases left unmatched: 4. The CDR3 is CASRGQGADAFF. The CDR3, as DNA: TGTGCCAGCAGGGGACAGGGGGCCGACGCTTTCTTT.

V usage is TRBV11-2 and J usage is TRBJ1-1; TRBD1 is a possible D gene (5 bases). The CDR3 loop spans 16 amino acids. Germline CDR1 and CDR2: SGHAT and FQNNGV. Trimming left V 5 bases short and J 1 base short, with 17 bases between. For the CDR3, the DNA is TGTGCCAGCAGCCGCATTGCGGGGCAGGAGAACACTGAAGCTTTCTTT. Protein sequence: CASSRIAGQENTEAFF.

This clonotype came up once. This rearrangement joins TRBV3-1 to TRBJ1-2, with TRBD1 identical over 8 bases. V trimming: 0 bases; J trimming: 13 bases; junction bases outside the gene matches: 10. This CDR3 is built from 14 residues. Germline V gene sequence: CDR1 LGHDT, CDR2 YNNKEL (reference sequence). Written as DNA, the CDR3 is TGTGCCAGCAGCCAAGAACGGGACAGGCCAGGTGCCACCTTC. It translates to CASSQERDRPGATF.

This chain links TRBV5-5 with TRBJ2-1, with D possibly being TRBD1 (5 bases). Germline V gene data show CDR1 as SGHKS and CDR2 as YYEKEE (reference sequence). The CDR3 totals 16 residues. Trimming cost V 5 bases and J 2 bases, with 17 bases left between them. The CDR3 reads CASSWPKGRPYNEQFF. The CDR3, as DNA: TGTGCCAGCAGTTGGCCGAAGGGGCGTCCCTACAATGAGCAGTTCTTC.